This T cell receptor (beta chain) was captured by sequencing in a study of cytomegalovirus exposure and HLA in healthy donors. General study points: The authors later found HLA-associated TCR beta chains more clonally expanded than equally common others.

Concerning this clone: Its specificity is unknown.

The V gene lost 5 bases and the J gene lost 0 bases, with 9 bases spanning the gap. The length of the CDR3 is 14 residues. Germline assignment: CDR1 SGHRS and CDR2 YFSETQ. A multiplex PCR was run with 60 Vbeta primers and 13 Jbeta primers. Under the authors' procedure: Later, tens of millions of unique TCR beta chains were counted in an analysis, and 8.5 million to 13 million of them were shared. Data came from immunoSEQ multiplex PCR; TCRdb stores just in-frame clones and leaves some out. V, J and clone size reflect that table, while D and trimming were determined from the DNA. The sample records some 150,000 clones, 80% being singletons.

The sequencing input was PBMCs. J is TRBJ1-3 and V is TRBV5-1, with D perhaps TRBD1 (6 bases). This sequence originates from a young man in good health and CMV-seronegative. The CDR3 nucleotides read TGCGCCAGCAGGCCACAGGGCTCTGGAAACACCATATATTTT. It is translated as CASRPQGSGNTIYF. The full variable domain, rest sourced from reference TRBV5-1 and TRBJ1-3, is KAGVTQTPRYLIKTRGQQVTLSCSPISGHRSVSWYQQTPGQGLQFLFEYFSETQRNKGNFPGRFSGRQFSNSRSEMNVSTLELGDSALYLCASRPQGSGNTIYFGEGSWLTVV.